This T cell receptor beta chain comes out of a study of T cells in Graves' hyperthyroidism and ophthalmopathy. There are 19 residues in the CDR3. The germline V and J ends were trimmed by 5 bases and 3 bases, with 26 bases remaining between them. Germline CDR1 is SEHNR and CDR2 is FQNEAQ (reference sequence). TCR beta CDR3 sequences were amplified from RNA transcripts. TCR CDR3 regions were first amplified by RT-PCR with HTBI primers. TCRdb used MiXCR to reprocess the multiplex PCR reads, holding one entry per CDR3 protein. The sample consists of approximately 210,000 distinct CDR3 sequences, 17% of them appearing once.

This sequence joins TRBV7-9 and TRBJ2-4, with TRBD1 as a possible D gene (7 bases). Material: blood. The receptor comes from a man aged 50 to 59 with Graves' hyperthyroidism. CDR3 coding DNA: TGTGCCAGCAGCCAATGGAAGGAGGGGGCCCCGAGGTTCAAAAACATTCAGTACTTC. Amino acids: CASSQWKEGAPRFKNIQYF.